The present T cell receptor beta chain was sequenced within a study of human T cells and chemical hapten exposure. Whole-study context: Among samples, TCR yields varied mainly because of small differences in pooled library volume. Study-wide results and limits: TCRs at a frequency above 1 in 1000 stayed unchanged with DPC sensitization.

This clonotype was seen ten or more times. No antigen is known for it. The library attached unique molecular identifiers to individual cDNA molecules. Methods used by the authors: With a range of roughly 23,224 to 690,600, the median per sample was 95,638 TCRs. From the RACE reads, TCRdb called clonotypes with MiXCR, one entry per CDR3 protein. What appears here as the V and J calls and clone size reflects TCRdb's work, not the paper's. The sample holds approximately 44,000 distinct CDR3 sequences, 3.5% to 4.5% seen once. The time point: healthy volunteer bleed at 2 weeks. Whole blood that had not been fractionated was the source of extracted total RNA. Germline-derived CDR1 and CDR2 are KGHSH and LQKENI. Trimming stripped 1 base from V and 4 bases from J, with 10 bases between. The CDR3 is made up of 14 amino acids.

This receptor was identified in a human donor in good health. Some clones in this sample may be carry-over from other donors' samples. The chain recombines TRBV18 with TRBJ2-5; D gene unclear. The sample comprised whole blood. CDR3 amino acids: CASSPRQERETQYF. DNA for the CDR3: TGTGCCAGCTCACCACGTCAGGAAAGAGAGACCCAGTACTTC. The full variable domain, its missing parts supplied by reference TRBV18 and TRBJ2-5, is NAGVMQNPRHLVRRRGQEARLRCSPMKGHSHVYWYRQLPEEGLKFMVYLQKENIIDESGMPKERFSAEFPKEGPSILRIQQVVRGDSAAYFCASSPRQERETQYFGPGTRLLVL.